This record concerns one TCR beta chain sequence. Profiling relied on immunoSEQ multiplex PCR, and the TCRdb table lists in-frame clones only, not all of them. Here the sample spans fewer than 650,000 clones, 85% to 90% being singletons. This sample stems from a study of blood T cell repertoires in COVID-19. On the study more broadly: COVID-19 samples from acute and convalescent phases originated in the United States, Italy and Spain. T cells, B-cell-depleted T cells, or PBMCs supplied cDNA or gDNA.

Germline-derived CDR1 and CDR2 are SNHLY and FYNNEI. The ends lost 8 bases at V and 3 bases at J; junction bases unmatched: 11. The CDR3 consists of 15 residues. The Seattle site enrolled patients during active infection and followed them longitudinally. The gene calls are TRBV2 and TRBJ2-3, with TRBD2 matching over 7 bases. The sample comprised peripheral blood. This TCR was sampled from a woman aged 50 to 60 with COVID-19, enrolled during active disease. In DNA, the CDR3 is TGTGCCAGCCTTTGGGTAGCGGGTAAAACAGATACGCAGTATTTT. Its protein product is CASLWVAGKTDTQYF.